The 32 T cell receptor beta chains below come from one sample, sequenced in a study of post-analysis software for immune sequencing data. Findings of the study overall: Included in a set of five TRBV segments more frequent in patients than controls were TRBV5-6, TRBV5-1 and TRBV20-1.

Their recognized antigens are unknown. Tagging with unique molecular identifiers was a feature of the TCR beta cDNA libraries. TCRdb reprocessed the PCR reads with MiXCR, giving one entry per CDR3 protein. The sample holds about 770,000 distinct CDR3 sequences; just over 45% are singletons and the top ten take 4.9%. Sequencing input: blood. All receptors derive from a girl aged 5-17 years with multiple sclerosis.

The CDR3 coding sequence is TGTGCTAGTGGTTTTGTGAACACTGAAGCTTTCTTT. Protein: CASGFVNTEAFF. The chain couples TRBV12-5 to TRBJ1-1; no clear D. Per germline, CDR1 LGHNT and CDR2 FRNRAP. The CDR3 loop spans 12 amino acids. V lost 3 bases, J lost 0 bases, and 2 bases lay in between.

The genes are TRBV15 and TRBJ2-1, with D possibly matching TRBD1 (7 bases). The CDR3 consists of 15 residues. Per germline, CDR1 LNHNV and CDR2 YYDKDF (reference sequence). Trimming shortened V by 5 bases and J by 4 bases, and 15 bases separated the two germline ends. CDR3 in amino acids: CATSGGTDQYNEQFF. Written as DNA, the CDR3 is TGTGCCACCAGCGGAGGGACAGACCAATACAATGAGCAGTTCTTC.

This clonotype was seen once. The gene calls are TRBV14 and TRBJ1-1, with 9 bases lining up with TRBD1. Germline V lookup: CDR1 SGHDN, CDR2 FVKESK. V dropped 1 base and J dropped 5; count of bases not matched to a gene: 8. The CDR3 loop spans 16 amino acids. CDR3 residues: CASSQVGGTGQTEAFF. In DNA form, the CDR3 reads TGTGCCAGCAGCCAAGTTGGAGGGACAGGGCAAACTGAAGCTTTCTTT. Together with reference TRBV14 and TRBJ1-1, the CDR3 gives the full variable domain: EAGVTQFPSHSVIEKGQTVTLRCDPISGHDNLYWYRRVMGKEIKFLLHFVKESKQDESGMPNNRFLAERTGGTYSTLKVQPAELEDSGVYFCASSQVGGTGQTEAFFGQGTRLTVV.

The rearrangement joins TRBV12-3 or TRBV12-4 to TRBJ2-7, with no clear D. The CDR3 totals 14 residues. V was pared by 3 bases and J by 4 bases, with 13 bases between. This CDR3 is CASSFFIAGYEQYF. The CDR3 DNA is TGTGCCAGCAGTTTTTTCATCGCCGGTTACGAGCAGTACTTC.

This clonotype appeared a single time. V is TRBV20-1 and J is TRBJ2-7; D may match TRBD1 or TRBD2 (5 bases each). Germline assignment: CDR1 DFQATT and CDR2 SNEGSKA (reference sequence). The length of the CDR3 is 16 residues. Trimming stripped 0 bases from V and 2 bases from J, with 17 bases between. CDR3 in amino acids: CSARDFRRDGAYEQYF. CDR3 coding DNA: TGCAGTGCTAGAGATTTCCGCCGGGACGGAGCCTACGAGCAGTACTTC.

The chain employs TRBV20-1 and TRBJ2-5, with 9 positions matching TRBD2. The CDR3 has 18 residues. V was pared by 3 bases and J by 5 bases, with 19 bases of the junction left unmatched. Germline values: CDR1 DFQATT, CDR2 SNEGSKA (reference sequence). CDR3 DNA: TGCAGTGCTAGTGTACTAGCGGGCTCACGTCGATCGGGGGAGACCCAGTACTTC. Protein sequence: CSASVLAGSRRSGETQYF.

This clonotype turned up a few times. The chain's CDR3 is CASSLGQGDDEQYF. Written as DNA, the CDR3 is TGCGCCAGCAGCTTGGGGCAGGGCGACGACGAGCAGTACTTC. The rearrangement uses TRBV5-1 and TRBJ2-7, with D possibly TRBD1 on 5 matching bases. Germline V CDR1 and CDR2: SGHRS, YFSETQ. Trimming left V 0 bases short and J 5 bases short, with 12 bases between. This CDR3 spans 14 amino acids. Based on the CDR3 plus reference TRBV5-1 and TRBJ2-7, the full variable domain is KAGVTQTPRYLIKTRGQQVTLSCSPISGHRSVSWYQQTPGQGLQFLFEYFSETQRNKGNFPGRFSGRQFSNSRSEMNVSTLELGDSALYLCASSLGQGDDEQYFGPGTRLTVT.

The gene calls are TRBV20-1 and TRBJ1-2; a weak D match, TRBD1 (6 bases). The CDR3 runs to 13 residues. The germline CDR1 and CDR2 sequences are DFQATT and SNEGSKA (reference sequence). The V gene lost 3 bases and the J gene lost 4 bases, with 12 bases spanning the gap. The CDR3 region is CSASTDRLYGYTF. For the CDR3, the DNA is TGCAGTGCTAGCACGGACAGACTCTATGGCTACACCTTC.

V gene TRBV29-1 combines with J gene TRBJ2-1, with D possibly TRBD2 on 6 matching bases. The assigned J gene may be wrong: the sequence end matches TRBJ2-7 better. The germline V gene encodes CDR1 SQVTM and CDR2 ANQGSEA. The CDR3 has 13 residues. The DNA for the CDR3 is TGCAGCGTTAGTCTTAAGGGGCGGGGTGAGCAGTACTTC. Amino acid sequence: CSVSLKGRGEQYF.

V gene TRBV12-3 or TRBV12-4 combines with J gene TRBJ2-3, with TRBD2 matching over 9 bases. The CDR3 totals 16 residues. With 3 bases clipped from V and 2 bases from J, the junction kept 6 bases outside the gene matches. The DNA of the CDR3 is TGTGCCAGCAGTTTGGGTAGCGGGAGTCTCACAGATACGCAGTATTTT. Translated: CASSLGSGSLTDTQYF.

DNA of the CDR3: TGTGCCACCAGTGATGCGGGAGGGACCTACAATGAGCAGTTCTTC. It encodes CATSDAGGTYNEQFF. This chain links TRBV24-1 with TRBJ2-1, with TRBD2 identical over 9 bases. V lost 3 bases, J lost 2 bases, and 1 base stayed unmatched. The germline V gene has CDR1 KGHDR and CDR2 SFDVKD. The CDR3 has 15 amino acids.

The chain carries TRBV11-2 and TRBJ2-3, with 8 nucleotides matching TRBD2. The CDR3 totals 17 residues. The V gene's germline CDR1 is SGHAT and CDR2 FQNNGV. Unmatched junction bases numbered 11, after V lost 1 base and J lost 5 bases. This CDR3 reads CASSLGVVAGGRDTQYF. The CDR3 bases are TGTGCCAGCAGCTTAGGCGTTGTGGCGGGAGGTCGAGATACGCAGTATTTT.

The J gene is TRBJ2-7, the V gene TRBV7-6, with 7 bases matching TRBD1. Germline V lookup: CDR1 SGHVS, CDR2 FNYEAQ. J gave up 4 bases and V 5 bases, and 5 bases lay outside the gene matches. The CDR3 covers 13 residues. The CDR3 DNA sequence: TGTGCCAGCAGCAGGGGACAGATTTACGAGCAGTACTTC. It translates to CASSRGQIYEQYF. Filled out from reference TRBV7-6 and TRBJ2-7, the complete variable domain reads GAGVSQSPRYKVTKRGQDVALRCDPISGHVSLYWYRQALGQGPEFLTYFNYEAQQDKSGLPNDRFSAERPEGSISTLTIQRTEQRDSAMYRCASSRGQIYEQYFGPGTRLTVT.

The sample holds a few counts of this clonotype. The chain recombines TRBV27 with TRBJ2-3, with D unclear. This CDR3 spans 16 amino acids. CDR1 MNHEY and CDR2 SMNVEV come from the germline V gene (reference sequence). Trimming stripped 6 bases from V and 2 bases from J, with 18 bases between. The CDR3: CASSPVNLRFTDTQYF. Written as DNA, the CDR3 is TGTGCCAGCAGCCCGGTGAACTTAAGATTCACAGATACGCAGTATTTT.

The V call is TRBV20-1, the J call TRBJ2-1; 12 bases agree with TRBD2. V shed 2 bases, J shed 8 bases, and the junction held 7 bases outside the gene matches. Germline assignment: CDR1 DFQATT and CDR2 SNEGSKA (reference sequence). The CDR3 totals 15 residues. For the CDR3, the DNA is TGCAGTGCTAGACCTCTAGCGGGAGGGTATGATGAGCAGTTCTTC. This gives the protein CSARPLAGGYDEQFF.

This clonotype showed up just once. The J gene is TRBJ2-5, the V gene TRBV5-1; the D call may be TRBD1 or TRBD2 (6 bases each). This CDR3 region has 17 residues. Trimming stripped 4 bases from V and 9 bases from J, with 28 bases between. Germline V gene data show CDR1 as SGHRS and CDR2 as YFSETQ. In nucleotides, the CDR3 is TGCGCCAGCAGCCTATCGCCAGGACAGAACCGCCGGGAGTCCCAGTACTTC. Protein: CASSLSPGQNRRESQYF. Looking up the rest from reference TRBV5-1 and TRBJ2-5 gives the full variable domain: KAGVTQTPRYLIKTRGQQVTLSCSPISGHRSVSWYQQTPGQGLQFLFEYFSETQRNKGNFPGRFSGRQFSNSRSEMNVSTLELGDSALYLCASSLSPGQNRRESQYFGPGTRLLVL.

This chain links TRBV6-1 with TRBJ2-7; unclear D gene. Germline V gene data show CDR1 as MNHNS and CDR2 as SASEGT. The germline V and J ends were trimmed by 7 bases and 3 bases, with 13 bases remaining between them. This CDR3 contains 13 residues. The CDR3 here is CASTPDLNYEQYF. CDR3 nucleotides: TGTGCCAGCACCCCGGACCTGAACTACGAGCAGTACTTC.

This clonotype was counted ten times or more. The chain has TRBV20-1 and TRBJ2-5; no firm D call. Trimming cost V 1 base and J 4 bases, with 4 bases left between them. In germline, CDR1 is DFQATT, CDR2 SNEGSKA (reference sequence). This CDR3 has 11 residues. The CDR3 sequence: CSARGAETQYF. The CDR3 nucleotides are TGCAGTGCTAGAGGAGCAGAGACCCAGTACTTC.

A single count supports this clonotype. This chain links TRBV12-3 or TRBV12-4 with TRBJ2-5; 8 bases align to TRBD2. CDR3 length: 14 amino acids. J lost 11 bases, V lost 7 bases, and 15 bases had no gene match. This chain's CDR3 is CASTRSSGYNEQYF. The CDR3 coding sequence is TGTGCCAGCACTCGGTCTAGCGGGTACAATGAGCAGTACTTC.

The V call is TRBV12-3 or TRBV12-4, the J call TRBJ2-3; possible D gene TRBD2, 5 bases. Trimming left V 10 bases short and J 2 bases short, with 16 bases between. The CDR3 spans 14 residues. CDR3 loop: CAIGEPGPTDTQYF. Here the CDR3 DNA reads TGTGCCATCGGGGAGCCGGGCCCCACAGATACGCAGTATTTT.

This CDR3 is CASSPEDSSYNEQFF. CDR3 DNA: TGTGCCAGCAGCCCCGAGGACTCCTCCTACAATGAGCAGTTCTTC. The rearrangement uses TRBV12-3 or TRBV12-4 and TRBJ2-1; TRBD2 might be the D (5 bases). The V and J ends lost 6 bases and 0 bases respectively, with 12 bases between them. This CDR3 spans 15 amino acids.

V and J are TRBV4-2 and TRBJ2-7; D not certain. Trimming removed 4 bases from V and 7 bases from J, with 14 bases in between. The CDR3 loop spans 13 amino acids. Germline lookup yields CDR1 LGHNA and CDR2 YNFKEQ. The CDR3 sequence is CASSLTRDSEQYF. The CDR3, as DNA: TGTGCCAGCAGCCTCACCAGAGATTCTGAGCAGTACTTC.

The chain employs TRBV5-1 and TRBJ2-1; TRBD1 matches at 8 bases. The CDR3 runs 14 residues. Per the germline V gene, CDR1 is SGHRS and CDR2 is YFSETQ. Unmatched junction bases numbered 8, after V lost 4 bases and J lost 8 bases. The CDR3 DNA is TGCGCCAGCAGCCAGGACAGGGCAGACGATGAGCAGTTCTTC. Translated: CASSQDRADDEQFF.

The J gene is TRBJ2-7, the V gene TRBV7-2, with 11 nucleotides matching TRBD2. Losses at the gene ends were 3 bases for V and 0 bases for J; bases not matched to a gene: 1. Per germline, CDR1 SGHTA and CDR2 FQGNSA. The CDR3 runs 15 residues. As DNA, the CDR3 is TGTGCCAGCAGCTTGACTAGCGGGAACTCCTACGAGCAGTACTTC. The encoded protein is CASSLTSGNSYEQYF.

The V and J genes are TRBV5-1 and TRBJ2-5; TRBD1 or TRBD2 may be the D gene (5 bases each). The J call is doubtful: the DNA matches TRBJ2-7 better. The CDR3 consists of 15 residues. Looked up from germline, CDR1 is SGHRS and CDR2 is YFSETQ. CDR3 region: CASSSQGASSGEQYF. As DNA, the CDR3 is TGCGCCAGCAGCAGCCAGGGCGCAAGCAGCGGCGAGCAGTACTTC.

This clonotype was recorded once. This chain uses TRBV5-1 with TRBJ1-5, with D perhaps TRBD1 (6 bases). The CDR3 covers 15 residues. Trimming took off 4 bases at V and 1 base at J, with 12 bases between the two ends. Per germline, CDR1 SGHRS and CDR2 YFSETQ. In nucleotides, the CDR3 is TGCGCCAGCAGCGCTACAGGGTTGAGCAATCAGCCCCAGCATTTT. Translating gives CASSATGLSNQPQHF.

The J gene is TRBJ1-4, the V gene TRBV4-3; D is possibly TRBD1 (5 bases). V was cut by 1 base and J by 0 bases, with 15 bases left in between. The CDR3 runs 18 residues. Per the germline V gene, CDR1 is LGHNA and CDR2 is YSLEER. The CDR3 loop reads CASSQGGTVPATNEKLFF. CDR3 DNA: TGCGCCAGCAGCCAAGGGGGGACCGTTCCTGCAACTAATGAAAAACTGTTTTTT.

The chain is built from TRBV20-1 and TRBJ2-5; 8 nucleotides match TRBD2. The CDR3 has 15 residues. Germline CDR1 is DFQATT and CDR2 is SNEGSKA (reference sequence). Germline trimming cut 0 bases from V and 5 bases from J; bases unmatched to any gene: 8. CDR3 in DNA: TGCAGTGCTAGAGATGGTAGCGGGATCGGGGAGACCCAGTACTTC. Residues: CSARDGSGIGETQYF.

This clonotype was detected a few times. The V and J genes are TRBV29-1 and TRBJ2-3, with TRBD1 as a possible D gene (5 bases). This CDR3 spans 13 amino acids. V was shortened by 5 bases and J by 7 bases, with 16 bases between the two germline ends. Per the germline V gene, CDR1 is SQVTM and CDR2 is ANQGSEA. The CDR3 here is CSVRGGAAYTQYF. The CDR3 coding sequence is TGCAGCGTTAGAGGTGGGGCGGCATATACGCAGTATTTT.

The rearrangement links TRBV7-9 to TRBJ2-1; TRBD2 matches at 9 bases. With V trimmed by 8 bases and J by 11 bases, 19 bases remained unmatched. Germline CDR1 is SEHNR and CDR2 is FQNEAQ (reference sequence). The CDR3 totals 16 residues. The CDR3 bases are TGTGCCAGCGTTCCCGGGGCGGGAGGGCCGAGTATCCAGCAGTTCTTC. Its translation is CASVPGAGGPSIQQFF.

This chain links TRBV5-1 with TRBJ1-2; 11 bases match TRBD1. Germline CDR1 reads SGHRS; CDR2 reads YFSETQ. The ends lost 3 bases at V and 8 bases at J; junction bases unmatched: 9. The CDR3 is made up of 15 amino acids. The DNA of the CDR3 is TGCGCCAGCAGCTCCCAGCCGGGACAGGGGGGAGGCTACACCTTC. Amino acid sequence: CASSSQPGQGGGYTF.

The chain combines TRBV20-1 with TRBJ1-2; D might be TRBD1 (6 bases). Trimming cost V 4 bases and J 0 bases, with 12 bases left between them. This CDR3 has 14 residues. Germline assignment: CDR1 DFQATT and CDR2 SNEGSKA (reference sequence). The CDR3 region is CSAIAGASNYGYTF. The CDR3 bases are TGCAGTGCTATCGCAGGGGCCTCTAACTATGGCTACACCTTC.